This T cell receptor (beta chain) emerged from a study of OX40 agonist ivuxolimab in advanced cancers. In the study overall: Melanoma, hepatocellular carcinoma, head and neck or renal cell cancer occurred in dose-escalation patients.

Trimming left V 3 bases short and J 5 bases short, with 9 bases between. The CDR3 runs 13 residues. CDR1 and CDR2 (germline): LNHNV, YYDKDF (reference sequence). Only in-frame clones appear in the TCRdb table, and some are missing; sequencing was by immunoSEQ multiplex PCR. The sample lists 78,000 or so clones, roughly 90% seen once, with around 0.78% in the top ten. Study-level findings and limits: Specificity for antigen went undetermined in the expanded peripheral T cells. CD8+ T cells averaged more expanded clones than CD4+.

To note about this clone: What it binds is not known.

The clonotype was recovered from an adult with an advanced solid tumor such as melanoma, head and neck, liver or kidney cancer. This specimen consisted of CD4+ or CD8+ T cells sorted from blood, obtained in a trial of the OX40 agonist ivuxolimab. The J gene is TRBJ2-3, the V gene TRBV15; tentatively, D is TRBD2 (5 bases). CDR3 nucleotide sequence: TGTGCCACCAGCAGTGGCAGCGGAGATACGCAGTATTTT. Residues: CATSSGSGDTQYF.